The 18 T cell receptor beta chains below all came from one sample that was sequenced in a study of control samples from healthy donors and cancer patients. Sequencing was performed with immunoSEQ multiplex PCR; in TCRdb, only in-frame clones are kept and a portion is missing. The sample holds 90,000 to 140,000 clones; about 83% are singletons and the top ten take about 13%. Sequencing input: blood. The receptors stem from a woman aged 45-59 years in good health.

This clone was seen only a few times. This chain connects TRBV11-2 to TRBJ2-1, with 7 bases aligning to TRBD2. Germline lookup yields CDR1 SGHAT and CDR2 FQNNGV. Unmatched junction bases numbered 9, after V lost 5 bases and J lost 5 bases. The CDR3 consists of 15 residues. The CDR3 reads CASSALGGLDNEQFF. As DNA, the CDR3 is TGTGCCAGCAGCGCGCTGGGAGGGTTGGACAATGAGCAGTTCTTC.

The V gene is TRBV5-6, the J gene TRBJ2-1, with TRBD2 matching 8 bases. The ends lost 2 bases at V and 4 bases at J; junction bases unmatched: 8. CDR3 length equals 16 residues. Germline V gene lookup returns CDR1 SGHDT and CDR2 YYEEEE. CDR3 sequence: CASSLRTSFGYNEQFF. In DNA, the CDR3 is TGTGCCAGCAGCTTACGGACTAGCTTTGGGTACAATGAGCAGTTCTTC.

This chain uses TRBV6-6 with TRBJ2-7; the D call may be TRBD1 or TRBD2 (5 bases each). The length of the CDR3 is 18 residues. CDR1 is MNHNY, CDR2 SVGAGI, per germline (reference sequence). V lost 5 bases to trimming and J lost 0 bases, with 23 bases between them. Here the CDR3 DNA reads TGTGCCAGCAGTCCCCGGGAAAAGGGGTTATTTGCCTCCTACGAGCAGTACTTC. Its translation: CASSPREKGLFASYEQYF.

V gene TRBV5-3 combines with J gene TRBJ1-3; D remains ambiguous. TRBV5-3 has ORF status, its function being uncertain. V was shortened by 4 bases and J by 4 bases, with 12 bases between the two germline ends. The CDR3 contains 14 residues. The CDR3 protein is CARSPIDGGNTIYF. The CDR3 DNA reads as TGTGCCAGAAGCCCTATTGATGGAGGAAACACCATATATTTT.

V usage is TRBV5-5 and J usage is TRBJ2-7; 13 bases fit TRBD2. Germline V gene data show CDR1 as SGHKS and CDR2 as YYEKEE (reference sequence). The CDR3 extends over 15 amino acids. The junction had 7 bases not matched to a gene; V was cut back by 3 bases and J by 7 bases. The CDR3 nucleotides are TGTGCCAGCAGCTATGGGACTAGCGGGACCCGAGAGCAGTACTTC. It yields the protein CASSYGTSGTREQYF.

The chain joins TRBV13 to TRBJ1-6, with D uncertain. Trimming took off 5 bases at V and 7 bases at J, with 6 bases between the two ends. Germline V gene sequence: CDR1 PRHDT, CDR2 FYEKMQ (reference sequence). This CDR3 has 12 residues. The CDR3 DNA is TGTGCCAGCAGCAGACCGAATTCACCCCTCCACTTT. Protein sequence: CASSRPNSPLHF.

The rearrangement uses TRBV12-3 or TRBV12-4 and TRBJ2-7; D gene ambiguous. CDR3 length: 12 residues. V gave up 3 bases and J gave up 0 bases, with 3 bases separating them. The CDR3 reads CASSFHSYEQYF. The CDR3, as DNA: TGTGCCAGCAGTTTCCACTCCTACGAGCAGTACTTC.

The chain uses TRBV6-1 and TRBJ2-1, with D perhaps matching TRBD2 (5 bases). This CDR3 has 17 residues. V lost 1 base and J 4 bases, leaving 17 bases between the germline ends. The V gene's germline CDR1 is MNHNS and CDR2 SASEGT. CDR3 DNA sequence: TGTGCCAGCAGTGAAGTTCCCCCAACTAGGTTGTACAATGAGCAGTTCTTC. This gives the protein CASSEVPPTRLYNEQFF.

This chain links TRBV19 with TRBJ2-3; 13 nucleotides match TRBD2. The V and J ends lost 5 bases and 7 bases, in that order; junction bases with no gene match: 12. Germline V gives CDR1 LNHDA, CDR2 SQIVND (reference sequence). This CDR3 region has 17 residues. CDR3 DNA: TGTGCCAGTAGTTTCACTAGGACTAGCGGGAGTAAGAATACGCAGTATTTT. This sequence encodes CASSFTRTSGSKNTQYF.

This clone showed up just a few times. The chain joins TRBV9 to TRBJ2-1; the D gene is possibly TRBD2 (5 bases). From germline, CDR1 is SGDLS and CDR2 YYNGEE. Between the trimmed V and J ends, which lost 4 bases and 3 bases, there was a span of 8 bases. The CDR3 runs to 13 residues. CDR3 residues: CASSPGDYNEQFF. The CDR3 region has the DNA TGTGCCAGCAGCCCCGGGGACTACAATGAGCAGTTCTTC.

This sequence joins TRBV24-1 and TRBJ1-2; 9 bases align to TRBD1. The CDR3 consists of 15 residues. V lost 3 bases to trimming and J lost 2 bases; unmatched junction nucleotides: 3. CDR1 KGHDR and CDR2 SFDVKD come from the germline V gene. The CDR3 spells CATSDPGTGNYGYTF. The CDR3 nucleotides are TGTGCCACCAGTGATCCCGGGACAGGGAACTATGGCTACACCTTC.

V and J are TRBV2 and TRBJ1-2; tentative D call: TRBD1 (6 bases). V was clipped by 6 bases and J by 5 bases, with 16 bases between them. Germline lookup yields CDR1 SNHLY and CDR2 FYNNEI. The CDR3 sequence is 14 residues long. The CDR3 loop reads CASREDSTGYGYTF. The CDR3 DNA follows: TGTGCCAGCAGAGAGGACAGCACGGGATATGGCTACACCTTC.

The chain combines TRBV6-6 with TRBJ1-1, with TRBD1 identical over 7 bases. Germline V gives CDR1 MNHNY, CDR2 SVGAGI (reference sequence). The junction had 6 bases not matched to a gene; V was cut back by 7 bases and J by 7 bases. The CDR3 covers 12 residues. The CDR3 region has the DNA TGTGCCAGCACACAGGGGTTGATTGAAGCTTTCTTT. Its translation is CASTQGLIEAFF.

Note on this clone: Other DNA sequences of this sample code for an identical CDR3. The genes are TRBV2 and TRBJ2-6; TRBD1 agrees at 8 bases. The V gene end was trimmed by 6 bases and the J gene end by 2 bases; junction bases not matched to a gene: 3. The V gene's germline CDR1 is SNHLY and CDR2 FYNNEI. The CDR3 runs 15 residues. CDR3 protein: CASSETGAGANVLTF. The CDR3 DNA reads as TGTGCCAGCAGCGAGACAGGGGCTGGGGCCAACGTCCTGACTTTC.

The chain uses TRBV2 and TRBJ1-1, with D possibly matching TRBD1 (6 bases). The germline gives CDR1 SNHLY, CDR2 FYNNEI. CDR3 length: 16 residues. V was trimmed by 9 bases and J by 0 bases, leaving 20 bases between them. DNA of the CDR3: TGTGCCAGGGACAGTTTCGGGGAGGGGGTGAACACTGAAGCTTTCTTT. It encodes CARDSFGEGVNTEAFF.

The chain has TRBV27 and TRBJ2-7; D may be TRBD2 (5 bases). This CDR3 has 15 residues. The germline V gene has CDR1 MNHEY and CDR2 SMNVEV (reference sequence). Trimming took off 3 bases at V and 3 bases at J, with 15 bases between the two ends. The CDR3 coding sequence is TGTGCCAGCAGTTTTTTGGGAGAAGAGGGCTACGAGCAGTACTTC. Its translation is CASSFLGEEGYEQYF.

The chain is built from TRBV2 and TRBJ2-1; no definite D call. The CDR3 length is 13 residues. V gave up 4 bases and J gave up 7 bases, with 11 bases separating them. The germline CDR1 and CDR2 sequences are SNHLY and FYNNEI. The CDR3 region is CASSVLGGNEQFF. The CDR3 bases are TGTGCCAGCAGTGTACTGGGTGGGAATGAGCAGTTCTTC.

About this clone itself: Other DNA sequences from this sample encode an identical CDR3 as well. The chain links TRBV19 to TRBJ1-6; 7 bases map to TRBD1. Germline CDR1 and CDR2: LNHDA and SQIVND (reference sequence). With V trimmed by 3 bases and J by 2 bases, 4 bases remained unmatched. This CDR3 region has 16 residues. The CDR3 coding sequence is TGTGCCAGTAGTATGACAGGGATCACCTATAATTCACCCCTCCACTTT. Its translation: CASSMTGITYNSPLHF.